The clone carrying this T cell receptor (beta chain) was recorded a few times. Its antigen is unidentified. The sample is drawn from a study of blood T cells in healthy people across ages. In terms of origin and age, donors were healthy Caucasian individuals from Russia aged about 6 to 90. This CDR3 has 14 residues. In germline, CDR1 is SGHTA, CDR2 FQGNSA. The germline V and J ends were trimmed by 3 bases and 0 bases, with 9 bases remaining between them. Broader study findings: The long-lived group displayed more naive CD4+ cells, plus higher diversity, than the aged donors did.

The authors ran a second PCR of roughly 6 to 12 cycles using a sample-barcoded 5' primer and a J-beta primer mix. MiXCR, run by TCRdb on the 5' RACE reads, gives a single entry per CDR3 protein. This table holds about 680,000 distinct CDR3 sequences, 45% to 50% found once. This sequence was found in a woman aged 55-70 years in good health. The chain joins TRBV7-2 to TRBJ2-7; D tentatively fits TRBD1 or TRBD2 (5 bases each). The sequenced sample was blood. The CDR3 DNA reads as TGTGCCAGCAGCTTTGAGGGACCCTCCTACGAGCAGTACTTC. Translating gives CASSFEGPSYEQYF.